The 29 T cell receptor beta chains in this list originate from one sample, sequenced in a study of identifying expanded T cells in peripheral blood. The data were produced by immunoSEQ multiplex PCR, yet TCRdb's version contains in-frame clones alone and is incomplete. The sample records 70,000 to 95,000 clones, roughly 89% being singletons. The sequencing sample was made of blood. The source of these receptors is a person aged 18 to 75 in good health.

The rearrangement uses TRBV30 and TRBJ1-1; D remains ambiguous. This CDR3 has 16 amino acids. Trimming pared 1 base from V and 0 bases from J, leaving 15 bases between. Germline V gives CDR1 GTSNPN, CDR2 SVGIG (reference sequence). CDR3 in amino acids: CAWSAKGSSMNTEAFF. CDR3 nucleotide sequence: TGTGCCTGGAGTGCAAAAGGAAGTTCCATGAACACTGAAGCTTTCTTT.

This clone was seen a single time. The gene calls are TRBV27 and TRBJ2-2; 7 bases align to TRBD1. V was clipped by 1 base and J by 6 bases; unmatched bases: 14. The CDR3 spans 18 residues. The germline CDR1 and CDR2 sequences are MNHEY and SMNVEV (reference sequence). CDR3 residues: CASSLFWPGGPMSGELFF. CDR3 coding DNA: TGTGCCAGCAGTTTATTCTGGCCAGGGGGACCGATGTCCGGGGAGCTGTTTTTT.

This clone was detected only once. The V call is TRBV29-1, the J call TRBJ1-2, with TRBD1 matching over 9 bases. Germline assignment: CDR1 SQVTM and CDR2 ANQGSEA. This CDR3 region has 11 residues. With 6 bases clipped from V and 10 bases from J, the junction kept 6 bases outside the gene matches. Here the CDR3 reads CSVRTGDVYTF. The CDR3 DNA reads TGCAGCGTGCGGACAGGGGATGTCTACACCTTC. The variable domain in full, with the rest retrieved from reference TRBV29-1 and TRBJ1-2, is SAVISQKPSRDICQRGTSLTIQCQVDSQVTMMFWYRQQPGQSLTLIATANQGSEATYESGFVIDKFPISRPNLTFSTLTVSNMSPEDSSIYLCSVRTGDVYTFGSGTRLTVV.

The chain has TRBV2 and TRBJ1-3; possible D gene TRBD1, 6 bases. V lost 3 bases to trimming and J lost 2 bases, with 11 bases between them. CDR3 size: 15 residues. Germline V gives CDR1 SNHLY, CDR2 FYNNEI. CDR3 nucleotides: TGTGCCAGCAGTGAGTGGACAGATGCTGGAAACACCATATATTTT. Translated, it gives CASSEWTDAGNTIYF. The full variable domain, in which reference TRBV2 and TRBJ1-3 provide the parts outside the CDR3, is EPEVTQTPSHQVTQMGQEVILRCVPISNHLYFYWYRQILGQKVEFLVSFYNNEISEKSEIFDDQFSVERPDGSNFTLKIRSTKLEDSAMYFCASSEWTDAGNTIYFGEGSWLTVV.

In this sample, this clone turned up once. The V and J genes are TRBV23-1 and TRBJ1-5; tentatively, D is TRBD1 (6 bases). Being an ORF, TRBV23-1 has a function that is uncertain. V was pared by 3 bases and J by 0 bases, with 9 bases between. This CDR3 spans 15 amino acids. In DNA, the CDR3 is TGCGCCAGCAGTCAGGACAGAAATAGCAATCAGCCCCAGCATTTT. As protein: CASSQDRNSNQPQHF.

The V and J genes are TRBV9 and TRBJ2-2; D gene ambiguous. The CDR3 has 16 amino acids. CDR1 and CDR2 from the germline V gene are SGDLS and YYNGEE. Trimming removed 4 bases at V and 0 bases at J, with 13 bases between. In nucleotides, the CDR3 is TGTGCCAGCAGCCCTCGGAGTCGGGCGAACACCGGGGAGCTGTTTTTT. Translation gives CASSPRSRANTGELFF.

In DNA form, the CDR3 reads TGCGCCAGCAGCTTCTCCCGGGACACCGGGGAGCTGTTTTTT. This codes for CASSFSRDTGELFF. The chain recombines TRBV5-1 with TRBJ2-2; D is ambiguous. The V end lost 2 bases, the J end lost 3 bases, and 8 bases lay between the germline ends. This CDR3 is 14 amino acids long. The germline V gene has CDR1 SGHRS and CDR2 YFSETQ.

The chain recombines TRBV6-5 with TRBJ2-2, with D possibly being TRBD1 (6 bases). The CDR3 is 15 residues long. V dropped 8 bases and J dropped 0 bases, with 13 bases sitting between them. CDR1 is MNHEY and CDR2 is SVGAGI in the germline V gene. CDR3 in amino acids: CASSLAGANTGELFF. CDR3 in DNA: TGTGCCAGCTCCCTGGCAGGGGCGAACACCGGGGAGCTGTTTTTT.

The V gene is TRBV4-1, the J gene TRBJ2-7, with 10 bases identical to TRBD2. CDR1 and CDR2 from the germline V gene are MGHRA and YSYEKL. This CDR3 has 16 residues. V lost 4 bases, J lost 2 bases, and 8 bases stayed unmatched. The CDR3 bases are TGCGCCAGCAGCCCGACTCGGACTAGCGGAACCTACGAGCAGTACTTC. Translation: CASSPTRTSGTYEQYF.

This rearrangement joins TRBV5-4 to TRBJ2-6, with TRBD1 matching 8 bases. Germline V CDR1 and CDR2: SGHNT, YYREEE (reference sequence). V lost 0 bases, J lost 3 bases, and 5 bases stayed unmatched. This CDR3 has 17 amino acids. In DNA form, the CDR3 reads TGTGCCAGCAGCTTGGCCCGACAGGGGTATGGGGCCAACGTCCTGACTTTC. Protein product: CASSLARQGYGANVLTF.

The V gene is TRBV6-6, the J gene TRBJ1-4; the match to TRBD1 covers 8 bases. CDR3 length: 14 amino acids. CDR1 is MNHNY, CDR2 SVGAGI, per germline (reference sequence). Losses at the gene ends were 6 bases for V and 10 bases for J; bases not matched to a gene: 10. The CDR3 sequence is CASSRGQDKGKLFF. As DNA, the CDR3 is TGTGCCAGCAGCCGGGGACAGGATAAAGGAAAACTGTTTTTT.

A single count supports this clone. The genes are TRBV5-1 and TRBJ1-6; TRBD1 might be the D (5 bases). The CDR3 has 15 amino acids. V dropped 4 bases and J dropped 9 bases, with 17 bases sitting between them. The germline CDR1 and CDR2 sequences are SGHRS and YFSETQ. The CDR3 DNA sequence: TGCGCCAGCAGCCCGACAGAAGCGCGGGGTTCACCCCTCCACTTT. It codes for CASSPTEARGSPLHF.

This chain connects TRBV7-9 to TRBJ2-5; tentative D call: TRBD1 (6 bases). Germline values: CDR1 SEHNR, CDR2 FQNEAQ (reference sequence). The V gene lost 5 bases and the J gene lost 1 base, with 17 bases spanning the gap. The length of the CDR3 is 16 residues. The CDR3 DNA reads TGTGCCAGCAGCCAGATGCGACAGGCCATCCAAGAGACCCAGTACTTC. Translated, it gives CASSQMRQAIQETQYF.

The V and J genes are TRBV19 and TRBJ1-3; D is unclear. CDR3 length: 15 residues. V lost 11 bases, J lost 0 bases, and 17 bases lay in between. Germline-derived CDR1 and CDR2 are LNHDA and SQIVND (reference sequence). The CDR3 region is CASSRQPDSGNTIYF. CDR3 nucleotide sequence: TGTGCCTCCTCCCGGCAGCCTGACTCTGGAAACACCATATATTTT.

This clone was observed a handful of times. The chain uses TRBV9 and TRBJ2-1; D is unresolved. The CDR3 has 13 residues. Germline-derived CDR1 and CDR2 are SGDLS and YYNGEE. V was cut by 0 bases and J by 6 bases, with 7 bases left in between. This CDR3 reads CASSVVGINEQFF. DNA for the CDR3: TGTGCCAGCAGCGTAGTAGGGATCAATGAGCAGTTCTTC.

Only one count was recorded for this clone. V gene TRBV4-3 combines with J gene TRBJ2-7, with 7 bases matching TRBD2. J lost 1 base, V lost 2 bases, and 2 bases had no gene match. The CDR3 runs 14 residues. The germline CDR1 and CDR2 sequences are LGHNA and YSLEER. The CDR3 nucleotides read TGCGCCAGCAGCCAACGGGGGGAATCCTACGAGCAGTACTTC. Protein sequence: CASSQRGESYEQYF.

The chain joins TRBV5-1 to TRBJ1-1; unclear D gene. Trimming stripped 1 base from V and 0 bases from J, with 10 bases between. In germline, CDR1 is SGHRS, CDR2 YFSETQ. The CDR3 covers 15 residues. This CDR3 reads CASSLTTELNTEAFF. DNA for the CDR3: TGCGCCAGCAGCTTGACAACAGAACTGAACACTGAAGCTTTCTTT.

CDR3 DNA sequence: TGTGCCAGCAGCGGAACCAGGGGACCTAACTATGGCTACACCTTC. It encodes CASSGTRGPNYGYTF. This chain uses TRBV5-4 with TRBJ1-2; TRBD1 might be the D (6 bases). Germline assignment: CDR1 SGHNT and CDR2 YYREEE (reference sequence). This CDR3 region has 15 residues. V was trimmed by 4 bases and J by 0 bases, leaving 13 bases between them.

This CDR3 reads CASSPTSGRAGETQYF. CDR3 sequence (DNA): TGTGCCAGCAGCCCGACTAGCGGGAGGGCCGGGGAGACCCAGTACTTC. The chain combines TRBV7-2 with TRBJ2-5, with TRBD2 identical over 14 bases. J lost 5 bases, V lost 5 bases, and 7 bases had no gene match. Germline CDR1 is SGHTA and CDR2 is FQGNSA. This CDR3 spans 16 amino acids. The full variable domain, rest sourced from reference TRBV7-2 and TRBJ2-5, is GAGVSQSPSNKVTEKGKDVELRCDPISGHTALYWYRQSLGQGLEFLIYFQGNSAPDKSGLPSDRFSAERTGGSVSTLTIQRTQQEDSAVYLCASSPTSGRAGETQYFGPGTRLLVL.

This chain joins TRBV5-4 and TRBJ2-3, with unresolved D. Germline lookup yields CDR1 SGHNT and CDR2 YYREEE (reference sequence). The CDR3 has 13 residues. Trimming removed 2 bases from V and 3 bases from J, with 7 bases in between. The chain's CDR3 is CASSLRVTDTQYF. CDR3 DNA sequence: TGTGCCAGCAGCTTAAGGGTAACAGATACGCAGTATTTT.

As for this clone: At one of its ends the junction is not consistent with the germline gene, which may arise from a read error. Different DNA sequences within this sample yield the same CDR3. CDR3 DNA sequence: TGTGCCTGGAGTGTAAGGGGCGCAGGCACTGAAGCTTTTTTT. Translation: CAWSVRGAGTEAFF. This chain connects TRBV30 to TRBJ1-1, with D possibly being TRBD1 (5 bases). CDR1 GTSNPN and CDR2 SVGIG come from the germline V gene (reference sequence). This CDR3 region has 14 residues.

V and J are TRBV7-2 and TRBJ1-2; no clear D gene. The V gene lost 0 bases and the J gene lost 4 bases, with 12 bases spanning the gap. The germline CDR1 and CDR2 sequences are SGHTA and FQGNSA. There are 15 residues in the CDR3. CDR3: CASSLASVKVYGYTF. The CDR3 region has the DNA TGTGCCAGCAGCTTAGCGTCGGTTAAAGTCTATGGCTACACCTTC.

The table lists this clone with a count of one. The gene calls are TRBV30 and TRBJ1-2, with TRBD1 identical over 9 bases. The V gene end was trimmed by 5 bases and the J gene end by 8 bases; junction bases not matched to a gene: 6. CDR1 is GTSNPN and CDR2 is SVGIG in the germline V gene (reference sequence). The CDR3 has 12 amino acids. DNA for the CDR3: TGTGCCTGGGGTACAGGGGGCAAAGGCTACACCTTC. Its protein product is CAWGTGGKGYTF.

V gene TRBV5-5 combines with J gene TRBJ1-2, with 11 nucleotides matching TRBD1. Germline V lookup: CDR1 SGHKS, CDR2 YYEKEE (reference sequence). The CDR3 extends over 14 amino acids. Losses at the gene ends were 4 bases for V and 4 bases for J; bases not matched to a gene: 3. The CDR3, as DNA: TGTGCCAGCAGCCTCGGACAGGGGGCCTATGGCTACACCTTC. Its translation is CASSLGQGAYGYTF.

The chain employs TRBV5-6 and TRBJ2-5; 9 positions agree with TRBD1. This CDR3 region has 15 residues. Trimming at V came to 4 bases and at J to 2 bases, leaving 6 bases not matched to a gene. Germline CDR1 reads SGHDT; CDR2 reads YYEEEE. CDR3 bases: TGTGCCAGCAGCATTGGGACAGGGCGGCAAGAGACCCAGTACTTC. Its protein is CASSIGTGRQETQYF.

The gene calls are TRBV7-9 and TRBJ2-4; a possible D gene is TRBD1 (6 bases). The V and J ends lost 0 bases and 11 bases respectively, with 14 bases between them. The CDR3 has 14 residues. Germline loops: CDR1 SEHNR, CDR2 FQNEAQ (reference sequence). Here the CDR3 reads CASSLAGVRGFQYF. The CDR3 nucleotides read TGTGCCAGCAGCTTAGCAGGAGTCAGGGGTTTTCAGTACTTC.

The chain recombines TRBV4-1 with TRBJ1-1; D gene uncertain. CDR3 length: 15 residues. Between the trimmed V and J ends, which lost 0 bases and 3 bases, there was a span of 11 bases. Germline CDR1 MGHRA, CDR2 YSYEKL. In DNA, the CDR3 is TGCGCCAGCAGCCAAGAGGTACAGCTTTACACTGAAGCTTTCTTT. Its protein is CASSQEVQLYTEAFF.

The chain joins TRBV6-1 to TRBJ1-4, with 8 bases matching TRBD1. Germline CDR1 and CDR2: MNHNS and SASEGT. The CDR3 consists of 14 residues. The V segment lost 5 bases and the J segment 7 bases; nucleotides outside the gene matches: 6. The CDR3 protein is CASSSGGVGEKLFF. The CDR3 nucleotides are TGTGCCAGCAGTTCAGGGGGCGTGGGTGAAAAACTGTTTTTT.

The genes are TRBV7-9 and TRBJ1-1; 9 bases align to TRBD1. CDR1 and CDR2 from the germline V gene are SEHNR and FQNEAQ (reference sequence). J lost 5 bases, V lost 3 bases, and 4 bases had no gene match. The CDR3 sequence is 14 residues long. The CDR3: CASSFGDRATEAFF. Here the CDR3 DNA reads TGTGCCAGCAGCTTCGGGGACAGGGCAACTGAAGCTTTCTTT. Together with reference TRBV7-9 and TRBJ1-1, the CDR3 gives the full variable domain: DTGVSQNPRHKITKRGQNVTFRCDPISEHNRLYWYRQTLGQGPEFLTYFQNEAQLEKSRLLSDRFSAERPKGSFSTLEIQRTEQGDSAMYLCASSFGDRATEAFFGQGTRLTVV.